The following is a T cell receptor (beta chain) sequence with its context. Every patient experienced relapse after autologous stem cell transplantation, and brentuximab vedotin exposure varied. This record belongs to a study of PD-1 blockade in classical Hodgkin lymphoma. V lost 5 bases and J 0 bases, leaving 14 bases between the germline ends. CDR1 SGHAT and CDR2 FQNNGV come from the germline V gene. The CDR3 spans 16 residues. The data were produced by immunoSEQ multiplex PCR, yet TCRdb's version contains in-frame clones alone and is incomplete. The repertoire has about 97,000 clones, around four fifths of them found once; the top ten carry 10% to 15%.

The receptor's source is a human donor with classical Hodgkin lymphoma. The chain employs TRBV11-2 and TRBJ2-4; tentatively, D is TRBD2 (5 bases). Sequences were derived from peripheral blood mononuclear cells (PBMCs), sampled at baseline. This chain's CDR3 is CASSPTGMLAKNIQYF. CDR3 nucleotide sequence: TGTGCCAGCAGCCCAACGGGGATGCTAGCCAAAAACATTCAGTACTTC.